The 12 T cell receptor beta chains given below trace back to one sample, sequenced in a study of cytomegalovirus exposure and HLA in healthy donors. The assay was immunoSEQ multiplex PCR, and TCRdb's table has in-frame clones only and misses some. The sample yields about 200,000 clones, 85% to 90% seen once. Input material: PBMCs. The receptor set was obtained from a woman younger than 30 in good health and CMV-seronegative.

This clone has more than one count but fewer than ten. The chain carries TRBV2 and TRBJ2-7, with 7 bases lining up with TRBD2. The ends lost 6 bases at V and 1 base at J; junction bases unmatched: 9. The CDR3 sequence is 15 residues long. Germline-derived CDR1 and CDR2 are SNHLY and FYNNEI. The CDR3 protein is CASRVLLARSYEQYF. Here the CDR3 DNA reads TGTGCCAGCAGGGTCCTACTAGCGCGATCCTACGAGCAGTACTTC. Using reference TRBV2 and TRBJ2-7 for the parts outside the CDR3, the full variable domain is EPEVTQTPSHQVTQMGQEVILRCVPISNHLYFYWYRQILGQKVEFLVSFYNNEISEKSEIFDDQFSVERPDGSNFTLKIRSTKLEDSAMYFCASRVLLARSYEQYFGPGTRLTVT.

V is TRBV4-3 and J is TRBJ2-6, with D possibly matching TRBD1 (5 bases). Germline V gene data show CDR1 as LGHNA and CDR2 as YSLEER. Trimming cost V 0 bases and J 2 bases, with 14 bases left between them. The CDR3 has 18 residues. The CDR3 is CASSQDSAGFAGANVLTF. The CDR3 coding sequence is TGCGCCAGCAGCCAAGATTCGGCAGGGTTTGCTGGGGCCAACGTCCTGACTTTC.

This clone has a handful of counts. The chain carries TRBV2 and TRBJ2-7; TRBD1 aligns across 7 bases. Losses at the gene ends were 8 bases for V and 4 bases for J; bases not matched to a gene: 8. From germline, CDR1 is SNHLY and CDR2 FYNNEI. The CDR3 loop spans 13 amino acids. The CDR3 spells CASLQGVTYEQYF. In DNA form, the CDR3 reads TGTGCCAGCCTCCAGGGGGTAACTTACGAGCAGTACTTC. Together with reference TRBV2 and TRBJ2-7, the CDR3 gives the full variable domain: EPEVTQTPSHQVTQMGQEVILRCVPISNHLYFYWYRQILGQKVEFLVSFYNNEISEKSEIFDDQFSVERPDGSNFTLKIRSTKLEDSAMYFCASLQGVTYEQYFGPGTRLTVT.

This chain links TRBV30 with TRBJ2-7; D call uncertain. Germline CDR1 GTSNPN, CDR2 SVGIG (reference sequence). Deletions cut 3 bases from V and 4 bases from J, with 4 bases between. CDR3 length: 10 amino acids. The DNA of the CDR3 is TGTGCCTGGAGCGGGTACGAGCAGTACTTC. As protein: CAWSGYEQYF.

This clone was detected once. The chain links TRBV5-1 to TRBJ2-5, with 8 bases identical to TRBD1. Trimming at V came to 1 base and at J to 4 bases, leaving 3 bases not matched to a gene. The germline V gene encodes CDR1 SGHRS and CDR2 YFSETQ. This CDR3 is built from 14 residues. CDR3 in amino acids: CASSLSGTGETQYF. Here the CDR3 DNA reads TGCGCCAGCAGCTTGTCCGGGACAGGAGAGACCCAGTACTTC.

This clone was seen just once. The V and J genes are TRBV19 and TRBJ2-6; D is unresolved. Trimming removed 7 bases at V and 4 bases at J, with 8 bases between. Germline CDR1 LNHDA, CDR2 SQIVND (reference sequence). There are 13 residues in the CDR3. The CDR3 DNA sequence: TGTGCCAGTACGGTATCAGGGGCCAACGTCCTGACTTTC. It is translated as CASTVSGANVLTF.

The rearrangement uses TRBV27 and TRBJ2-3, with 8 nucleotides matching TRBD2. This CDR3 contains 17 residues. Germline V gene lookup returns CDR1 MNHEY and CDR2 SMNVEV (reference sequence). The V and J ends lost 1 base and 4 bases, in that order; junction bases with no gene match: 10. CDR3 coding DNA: TGTGCCAGCAGTTTATTGGGCCCGCGAGCGGGAGCAGATACGCAGTATTTT. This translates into CASSLLGPRAGADTQYF.

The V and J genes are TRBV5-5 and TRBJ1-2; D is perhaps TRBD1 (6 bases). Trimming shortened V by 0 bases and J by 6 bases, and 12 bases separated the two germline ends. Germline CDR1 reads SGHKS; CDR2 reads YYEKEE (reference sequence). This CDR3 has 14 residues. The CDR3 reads CASSLAGGLHGYTF. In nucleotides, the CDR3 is TGTGCCAGCAGCTTGGCGGGGGGCCTTCATGGCTACACCTTC.

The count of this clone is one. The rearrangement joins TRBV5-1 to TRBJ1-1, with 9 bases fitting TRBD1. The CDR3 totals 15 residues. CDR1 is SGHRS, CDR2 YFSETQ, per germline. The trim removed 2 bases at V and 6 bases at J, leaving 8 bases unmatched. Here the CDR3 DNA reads TGCGCCAGCAGCTTTACCGGGACAGGGAGACCTGAAGCTTTCTTT. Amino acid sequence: CASSFTGTGRPEAFF.

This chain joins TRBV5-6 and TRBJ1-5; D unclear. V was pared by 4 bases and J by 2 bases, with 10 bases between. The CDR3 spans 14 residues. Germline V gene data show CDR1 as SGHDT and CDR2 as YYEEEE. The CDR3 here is CASSLREGNQPQHF. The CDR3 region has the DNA TGTGCCAGCAGCCTCCGGGAGGGCAATCAGCCCCAGCATTTT.

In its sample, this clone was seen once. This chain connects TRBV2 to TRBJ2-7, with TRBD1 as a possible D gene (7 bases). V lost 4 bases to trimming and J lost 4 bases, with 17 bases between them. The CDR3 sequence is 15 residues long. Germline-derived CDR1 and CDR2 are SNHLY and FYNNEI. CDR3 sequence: CASSARTGGVYEQYF. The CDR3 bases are TGTGCCAGCAGTGCCCGGACAGGAGGGGTGTACGAGCAGTACTTC.

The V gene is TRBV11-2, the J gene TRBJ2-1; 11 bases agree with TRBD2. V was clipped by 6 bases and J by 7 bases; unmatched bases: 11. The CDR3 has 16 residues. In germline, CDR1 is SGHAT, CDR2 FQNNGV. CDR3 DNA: TGTGCCAGCAGTTATAGTGAGGTAGCGGGAGGGAATGAGCAGTTCTTC. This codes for CASSYSEVAGGNEQFF.